The clone carrying this TCR beta chain has just a few counts. Its antigen is unidentified. The sample is drawn from a study of post-analysis software for immune sequencing data. CDR3 length equals 14 residues. Germline-derived CDR1 and CDR2 are SGHKS and YYEKEE (reference sequence). Trimming removed 2 bases from V and 1 base from J, with 9 bases in between. Findings of the study overall: Elevated frequency relative to controls characterized 4 or 5 TRBV segments in patients, TRBV5-6, TRBV5-1 and TRBV20-1 among them.

Presence of unique molecular identifiers characterized the TCR beta cDNA libraries. TCRdb used MiXCR to reprocess the PCR reads, holding one entry per CDR3 protein. This sample has hundreds of thousands of distinct CDR3 sequences, with around 27% found just once. The chain links TRBV5-5 to TRBJ1-1; perhaps TRBD1 as D (5 bases). Material for sequencing was blood. The receptor was derived from a girl aged 5-17 years with multiple sclerosis. The CDR3 loop reads CASSFLQANTEAFF. The CDR3 bases are TGTGCCAGCAGCTTTTTACAGGCGAACACTGAAGCTTTCTTT.